This entry is about one T cell receptor beta chain. The entry originates in a study of T cell responses to AZD1222 COVID-19 vaccine. Data came from immunoSEQ multiplex PCR; TCRdb stores just in-frame clones and leaves some out. The sample consists of around 50,000 clones, roughly 80% of them appearing once. The V end was cut by 0 bases, the J end by 9 bases, with 6 bases between. This CDR3 region has 13 residues. Germline V gene sequence: CDR1 KGHSH, CDR2 LQKENI. This material consisted of peripheral blood, taken on day 0 of AZD1222 vaccination. The TCR comes from an adult in good health. This chain uses TRBV18 with TRBJ1-6; D remains ambiguous. As DNA, the CDR3 is TGTGCCAGCTCACCACCCGGGGTTTCACCCCTCCACTTT. It codes for CASSPPGVSPLHF.